The source of this T cell receptor (beta chain) is a study of T cell repertoires in cytomegalovirus infection. Study as a whole: Recently identified HLA-C-restricted CMV epitopes were among the peptides used. A matching HLA type, together with CMV infection, was signaled by public TCR beta signatures.

J lost 4 bases, V lost 0 bases, and 2 bases had no gene match. CDR3 length: 14 residues. Looked up from germline, CDR1 is MGHRA and CDR2 is YSYEKL. Study conclusions and caveats: Clonotypes of TCR beta that were HLA-C-restricted and CMV-specific dominated the ex vivo response. Cumulative public TCR beta family frequency identified carriers of CMV plus the relevant HLA.

TCRdb re-derived calls from the reads in MiXCR, one entry per CDR3 protein. Here the sample spans fewer than 1,000,000 distinct CDR3 sequences, approximately 31% being singletons. In its sample, this clonotype was seen a few times. The target antigen is unknown. This TCR derives from a human donor in good health (CMV status not recorded). Some clones in this sample may be carry-over from other donors' samples. The J gene is TRBJ1-1, the V gene TRBV4-1, with 7 positions matching TRBD1. Source: cultured CD8+ T cells from PBMCs, taken from culture after CMV antigen stimulation. The CDR3 sequence is CASSQESGGTEAFF. In nucleotides, the CDR3 is TGCGCCAGCAGCCAAGAATCAGGGGGCACTGAAGCTTTCTTT.